These 11 T cell receptor beta chains were sequenced from one sample in a study of technical replicates of blood from a handful of donors. Clones were read by immunoSEQ multiplex PCR, and TCRdb kept only the in-frame ones, dropping some. This sample yields around 100,000 clones, of which about 95% are seen a single time; about 0.35% belongs to the top ten. The specimen was T cells isolated from PBMCs. All receptors come from a human donor in good health.

The V gene is TRBV30, the J gene TRBJ2-5, with no clear D. The V end lost 4 bases, the J end lost 1 base, and 4 bases lay between the germline ends. The CDR3 is made up of 11 amino acids. Per germline, CDR1 GTSNPN and CDR2 SVGIG (reference sequence). The CDR3 DNA reads as TGTGCCTGGAAAGCCCAAGAGACCCAGTACTTC. Its translation: CAWKAQETQYF.

In this sample, this clone turned up once. The genes are TRBV6-4 and TRBJ2-1; possibly TRBD1 for D (6 bases). V gave up 3 bases and J gave up 3 bases, with 9 bases separating them. The CDR3 has 14 residues. Germline CDR1 reads MRHNA; CDR2 reads SNTAGT. The CDR3: CASSENRVYNEQFF. Here the CDR3 DNA reads TGTGCCAGCAGTGAAAACAGGGTCTACAATGAGCAGTTCTTC.

This chain uses TRBV7-9 with TRBJ2-3, with 7 bases that match TRBD1. This CDR3 is 15 amino acids long. J gave up 7 bases and V 5 bases, and 12 bases lay outside the gene matches. CDR1 and CDR2 (germline): SEHNR, FQNEAQ (reference sequence). CDR3 in DNA: TGTGCCAGCAGCGACAGGGACGGTCCAGGATATACGCAGTATTTT. Residues: CASSDRDGPGYTQYF.

This chain uses TRBV6-5 with TRBJ1-2, with 7 positions matching TRBD1. The V gene end was trimmed by 6 bases and the J gene end by 4 bases; junction bases not matched to a gene: 5. CDR3 length: 13 residues. Germline V lookup: CDR1 MNHEY, CDR2 SVGAGI. The CDR3 protein is CASSPTGVYGYTF. The CDR3 DNA follows: TGTGCCAGCAGCCCTACAGGGGTCTATGGCTACACCTTC.

V and J are TRBV5-5 and TRBJ1-2, with 7 bases lining up with TRBD1. This CDR3 is built from 15 residues. V trimming: 2 bases; J trimming: 4 bases; junction bases outside the gene matches: 8. The V gene's germline CDR1 is SGHKS and CDR2 YYEKEE (reference sequence). The CDR3, as DNA: TGTGCCAGCAGCTTCGACGTCAACAGGGGCTATGGCTACACCTTC. It codes for CASSFDVNRGYGYTF.

The sample holds a few counts of this clone. The V and J genes are TRBV5-1 and TRBJ1-1; D remains ambiguous. Germline loops: CDR1 SGHRS, CDR2 YFSETQ. The CDR3 loop spans 15 amino acids. V was clipped by 0 bases and J by 7 bases, with 16 bases between them. The CDR3 reads CASSLGGPGSIEAFF. The CDR3 DNA sequence: TGCGCCAGCAGCTTGGGCGGTCCTGGGTCCATTGAAGCTTTCTTT.

The chain has TRBV7-8 and TRBJ2-7, with TRBD2 identical over 7 bases. The trim removed 2 bases at V and 3 bases at J, leaving 7 bases unmatched. Germline CDR1 SGHVS, CDR2 FQNEAQ. The CDR3 spans 15 residues. The CDR3 DNA is TGTGCCAGCAGCTTAAAGCGGGACCGAATCTACGAGCAGTACTTC. Amino acids: CASSLKRDRIYEQYF.

The chain carries TRBV7-6 and TRBJ1-3; weak D call: TRBD1 (5 bases). Trimming pared 5 bases from V and 0 bases from J, leaving 14 bases between. Per germline, CDR1 SGHVS and CDR2 FNYEAQ. The CDR3 has 16 residues. CDR3 in amino acids: CASSNGATASGNTIYF. The CDR3, as DNA: TGTGCCAGCAGCAATGGGGCGACAGCCTCTGGAAACACCATATATTTT.

V usage is TRBV2 and J usage is TRBJ2-5; D is ambiguous. Germline V lookup: CDR1 SNHLY, CDR2 FYNNEI. Trimming pared 6 bases from V and 5 bases from J, leaving 10 bases between. The CDR3 is 12 residues long. The CDR3 protein is CASRQSLETQYF. Here the CDR3 DNA reads TGTGCCAGCAGACAATCGTTGGAGACCCAGTACTTC. The full variable domain, in which reference TRBV2 and TRBJ2-5 provide the parts outside the CDR3, is EPEVTQTPSHQVTQMGQEVILRCVPISNHLYFYWYRQILGQKVEFLVSFYNNEISEKSEIFDDQFSVERPDGSNFTLKIRSTKLEDSAMYFCASRQSLETQYFGPGTRLLVL.

This clone was seen a single time. The V gene is TRBV5-5, the J gene TRBJ2-1; 7 nucleotides agree with TRBD2. The CDR3 length is 15 residues. Germline V gives CDR1 SGHKS, CDR2 YYEKEE (reference sequence). The trim removed 1 base at V and 6 bases at J, leaving 7 bases unmatched. The CDR3 region is CASSLTAGALNEQFF. The CDR3 DNA follows: TGTGCCAGCAGCTTGACGGCGGGAGCTCTCAATGAGCAGTTCTTC.

The V and J genes are TRBV27 and TRBJ2-1; 13 positions agree with TRBD2. The CDR3 is 20 residues long. V lost 6 bases to trimming and J lost 0 bases; unmatched junction nucleotides: 14. Germline values: CDR1 MNHEY, CDR2 SMNVEV (reference sequence). The CDR3 sequence: CASRVGLAGVSGSSYNEQFF. The CDR3 nucleotides read TGTGCCAGCAGAGTAGGACTAGCGGGAGTTTCTGGGAGCTCCTACAATGAGCAGTTCTTC.